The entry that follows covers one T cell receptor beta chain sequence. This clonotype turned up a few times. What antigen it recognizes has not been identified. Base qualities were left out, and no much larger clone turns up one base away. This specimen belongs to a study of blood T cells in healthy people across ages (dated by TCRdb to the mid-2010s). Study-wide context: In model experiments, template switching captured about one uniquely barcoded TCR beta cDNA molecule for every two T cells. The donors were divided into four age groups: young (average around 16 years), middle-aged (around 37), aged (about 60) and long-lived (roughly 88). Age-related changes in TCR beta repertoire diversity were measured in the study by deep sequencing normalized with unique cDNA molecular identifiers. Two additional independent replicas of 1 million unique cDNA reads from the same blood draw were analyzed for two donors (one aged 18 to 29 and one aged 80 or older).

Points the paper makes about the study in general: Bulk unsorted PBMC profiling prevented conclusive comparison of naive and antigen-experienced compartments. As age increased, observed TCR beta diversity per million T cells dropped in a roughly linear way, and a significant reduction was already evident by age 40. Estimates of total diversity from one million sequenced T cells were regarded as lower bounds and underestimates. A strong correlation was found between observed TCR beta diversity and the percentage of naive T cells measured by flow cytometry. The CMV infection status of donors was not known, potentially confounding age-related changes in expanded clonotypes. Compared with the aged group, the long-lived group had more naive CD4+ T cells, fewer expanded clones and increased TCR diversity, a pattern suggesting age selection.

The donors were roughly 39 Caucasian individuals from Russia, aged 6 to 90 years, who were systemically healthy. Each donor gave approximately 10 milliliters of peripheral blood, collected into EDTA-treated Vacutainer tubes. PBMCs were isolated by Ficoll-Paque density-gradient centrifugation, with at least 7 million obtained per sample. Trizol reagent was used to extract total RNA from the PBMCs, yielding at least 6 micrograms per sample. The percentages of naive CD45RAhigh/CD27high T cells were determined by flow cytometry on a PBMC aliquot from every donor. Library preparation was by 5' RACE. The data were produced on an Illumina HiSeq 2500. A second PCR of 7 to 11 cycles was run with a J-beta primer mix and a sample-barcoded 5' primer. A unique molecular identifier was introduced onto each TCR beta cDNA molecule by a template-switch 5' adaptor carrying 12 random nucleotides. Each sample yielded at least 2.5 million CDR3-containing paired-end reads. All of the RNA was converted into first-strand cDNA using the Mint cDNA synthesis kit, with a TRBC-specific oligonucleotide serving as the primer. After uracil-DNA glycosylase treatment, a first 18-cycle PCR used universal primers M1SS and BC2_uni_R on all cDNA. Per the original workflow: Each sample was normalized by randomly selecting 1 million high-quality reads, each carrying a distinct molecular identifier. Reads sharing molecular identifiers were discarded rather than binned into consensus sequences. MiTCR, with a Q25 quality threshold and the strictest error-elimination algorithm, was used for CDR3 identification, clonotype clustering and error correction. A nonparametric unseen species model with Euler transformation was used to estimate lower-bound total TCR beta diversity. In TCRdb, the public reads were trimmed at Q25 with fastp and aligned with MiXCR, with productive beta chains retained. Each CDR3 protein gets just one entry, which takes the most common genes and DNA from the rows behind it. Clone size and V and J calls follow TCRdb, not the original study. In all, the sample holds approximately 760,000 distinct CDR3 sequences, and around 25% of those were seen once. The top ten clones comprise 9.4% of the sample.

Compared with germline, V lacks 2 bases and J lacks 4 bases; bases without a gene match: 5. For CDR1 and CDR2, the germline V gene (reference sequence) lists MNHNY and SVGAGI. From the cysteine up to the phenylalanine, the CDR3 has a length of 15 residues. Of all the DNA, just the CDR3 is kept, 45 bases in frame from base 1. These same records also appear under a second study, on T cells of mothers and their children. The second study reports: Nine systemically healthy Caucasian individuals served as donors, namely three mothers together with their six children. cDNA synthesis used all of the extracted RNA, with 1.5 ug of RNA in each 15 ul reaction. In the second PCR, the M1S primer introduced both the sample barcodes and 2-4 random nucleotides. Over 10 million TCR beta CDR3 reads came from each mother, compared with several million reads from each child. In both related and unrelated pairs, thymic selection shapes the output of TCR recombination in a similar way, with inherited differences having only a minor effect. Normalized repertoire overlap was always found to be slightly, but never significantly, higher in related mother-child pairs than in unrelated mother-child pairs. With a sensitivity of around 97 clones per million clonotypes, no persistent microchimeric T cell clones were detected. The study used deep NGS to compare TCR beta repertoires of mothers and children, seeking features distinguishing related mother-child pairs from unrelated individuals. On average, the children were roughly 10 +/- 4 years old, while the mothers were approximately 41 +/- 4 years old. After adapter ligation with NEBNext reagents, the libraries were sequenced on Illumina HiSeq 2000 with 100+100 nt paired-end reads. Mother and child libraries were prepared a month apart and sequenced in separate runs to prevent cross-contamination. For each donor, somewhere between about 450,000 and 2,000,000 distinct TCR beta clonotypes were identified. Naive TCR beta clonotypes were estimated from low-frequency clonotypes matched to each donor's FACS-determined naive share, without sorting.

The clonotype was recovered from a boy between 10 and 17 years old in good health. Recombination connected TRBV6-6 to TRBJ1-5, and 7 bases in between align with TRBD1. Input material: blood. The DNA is TGTGCCAGCAGTTACCCTGGACAGGTTAATCAGCCCCAGCATTTT. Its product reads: CASSYPGQVNQPQHF.